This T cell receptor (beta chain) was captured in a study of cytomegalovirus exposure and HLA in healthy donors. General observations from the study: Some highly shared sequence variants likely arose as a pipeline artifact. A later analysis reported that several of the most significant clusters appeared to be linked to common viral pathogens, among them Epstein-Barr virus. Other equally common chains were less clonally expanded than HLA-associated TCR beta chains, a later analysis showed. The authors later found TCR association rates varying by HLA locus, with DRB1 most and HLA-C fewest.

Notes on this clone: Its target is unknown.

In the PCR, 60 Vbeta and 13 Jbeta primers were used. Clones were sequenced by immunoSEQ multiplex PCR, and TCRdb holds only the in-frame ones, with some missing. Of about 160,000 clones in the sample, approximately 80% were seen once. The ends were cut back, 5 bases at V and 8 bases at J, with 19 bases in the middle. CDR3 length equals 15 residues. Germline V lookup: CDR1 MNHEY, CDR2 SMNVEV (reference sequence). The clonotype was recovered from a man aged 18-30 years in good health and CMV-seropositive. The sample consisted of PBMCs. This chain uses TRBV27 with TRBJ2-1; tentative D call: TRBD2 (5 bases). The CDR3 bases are TGTGCCAGCAGTCCGCGAACCCATTTCGGGGATGAGCAGTTCTTC. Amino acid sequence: CASSPRTHFGDEQFF.